A selection of T cell receptor beta chains follows, all from one sample in a study of blood T cell repertoires in COVID-19. Only in-frame clones appear in the TCRdb table, and some are missing; sequencing was by immunoSEQ multiplex PCR. The table shows roughly 76,000 clones, with over 70% occurring only once. The source material was peripheral blood. These receptors were taken from a man in his 70s with acute or convalescent COVID-19. CDR3s include the opening cysteine and the closing phenylalanine or tryptophan. Fields, in order: clone size, D gene, J gene, V gene, CDR3 DNA, CDR3 protein. D genes are given only for firm matches. Clone size is not always given. Where it is, it says once, few, many or a class for expanded clones.

>many|TRBD1|TRBJ2-2|TRBV4-1
TGCGCCAGCAGCCAGTCTTTTACCAGGGGGCCCGGGGAGCTGTTTTTT
CASSQSFTRGPGELFF
>.|TRBD1|TRBJ2-3|TRBV11-1
TGTGCCAGCAGCGGGGGACAGGGGTTTACAGATACGCAGTATTTT
CASSGGQGFTDTQYF
>.|TRBD2|TRBJ2-5|TRBV5-1
TGCGCCAGCAGCTGGCCCGGGACCGGGACTAGCGGGAGGGAAGGGGAGACCCAGTACTTC
CASSWPGTGTSGREGETQYF
>.|TRBD2|TRBJ2-1|TRBV27
TGTGCCAGCAGTCGGACTAGCGGGATTTCCAGCAATGAGCAGTTCTTC
CASSRTSGISSNEQFF
>few|TRBD1|TRBJ1-5|TRBV28
TGTGCCAGCTCGCGAGGGGCAGGGGGCTGGAATCAGCCCCAGCATTTT
CASSRGAGGWNQPQHF
>.|TRBD1|TRBJ1-6|TRBV2
TGTGCCAGCAAGAGGGGACAGGCCCCCACACCCCTCCACTTT
CASKRGQAPTPLHF
>.|.|TRBJ1-4|TRBV15
TGTGCCACCTCCCGACCGCAAGCAGGAGAAAAACTGTTTTTT
CATSRPQAGEKLFF
>.|TRBD1|TRBJ1-2|TRBV7-9
TGTGCCAGCAGCACCGCGACAGGGGGCGGTGGCTATGGCTACACCTTC
CASSTATGGGGYGYTF
>.|.|TRBJ1-4|TRBV5-1
TGCGCCAGCAGCCGGGGAGGGGTTGCAACTAATGAAAAACTGTTTTTT
CASSRGGVATNEKLFF
>few|TRBD2|TRBJ2-3|TRBV5-1
TGCGCCAGCAGCGTCGGGACTAGCGGGAGTATAGATACGCAGTATTTT
CASSVGTSGSIDTQYF